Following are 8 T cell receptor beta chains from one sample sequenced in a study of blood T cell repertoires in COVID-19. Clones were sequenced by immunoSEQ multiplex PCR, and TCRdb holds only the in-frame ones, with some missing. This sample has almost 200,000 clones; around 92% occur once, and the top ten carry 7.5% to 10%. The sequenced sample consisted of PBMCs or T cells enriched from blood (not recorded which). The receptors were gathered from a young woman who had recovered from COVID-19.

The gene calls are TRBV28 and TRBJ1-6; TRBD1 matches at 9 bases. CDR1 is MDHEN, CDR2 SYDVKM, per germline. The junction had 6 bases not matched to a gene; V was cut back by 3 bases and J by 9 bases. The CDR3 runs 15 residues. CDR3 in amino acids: CASSLVGQGVSPLHF. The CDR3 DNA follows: TGTGCCAGCAGTTTGGTGGGACAGGGTGTTTCACCCCTCCACTTT.

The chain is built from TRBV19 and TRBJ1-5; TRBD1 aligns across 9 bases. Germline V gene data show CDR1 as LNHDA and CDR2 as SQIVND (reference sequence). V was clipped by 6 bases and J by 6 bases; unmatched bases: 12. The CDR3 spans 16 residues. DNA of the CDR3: TGTGCCAGTAGGCTAACCGGGACAGGGTTGGGTCAGCCCCAGCATTTT. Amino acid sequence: CASRLTGTGLGQPQHF. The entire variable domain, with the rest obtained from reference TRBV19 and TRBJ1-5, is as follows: DGGITQSPKYLFRKEGQNVTLSCEQNLNHDAMYWYRQDPGQGLRLIYYSQIVNDFQKGDIAEGYSVSREKKESFPLTVTSAQKNPTAFYLCASRLTGTGLGQPQHFGDGTRLSIL.

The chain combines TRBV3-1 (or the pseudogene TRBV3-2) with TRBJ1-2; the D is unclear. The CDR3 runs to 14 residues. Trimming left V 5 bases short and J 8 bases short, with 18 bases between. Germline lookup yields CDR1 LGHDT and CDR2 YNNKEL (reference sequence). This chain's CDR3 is CASSGPREVMGYTF. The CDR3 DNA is TGTGCCAGCAGCGGGCCGAGGGAGGTAATGGGCTACACCTTC.

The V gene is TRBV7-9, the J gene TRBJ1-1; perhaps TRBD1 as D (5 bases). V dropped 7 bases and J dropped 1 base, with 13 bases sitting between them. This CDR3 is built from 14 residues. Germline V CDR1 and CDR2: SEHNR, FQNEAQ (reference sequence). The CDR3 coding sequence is TGTGCCAGCAACGAAAGGGGTAGGAACACTGAAGCTTTCTTT. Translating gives CASNERGRNTEAFF.

CDR3 region: CASSLVRGYGYTF. Here the CDR3 DNA reads TGTGCCAGCAGCTTAGTGCGCGGGTATGGCTACACCTTC. V gene TRBV7-6 combines with J gene TRBJ1-2; no clear D. V shed 1 base and J shed 5 bases, with 8 bases lying between them. Germline V CDR1 and CDR2: SGHVS, FNYEAQ. This CDR3 spans 13 amino acids.

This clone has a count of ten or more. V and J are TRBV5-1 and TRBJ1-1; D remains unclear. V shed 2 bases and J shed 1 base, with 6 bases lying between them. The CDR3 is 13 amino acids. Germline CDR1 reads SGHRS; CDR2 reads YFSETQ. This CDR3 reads CASSFMANTEAFF. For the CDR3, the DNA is TGCGCCAGCAGCTTTATGGCGAACACTGAAGCTTTCTTT.

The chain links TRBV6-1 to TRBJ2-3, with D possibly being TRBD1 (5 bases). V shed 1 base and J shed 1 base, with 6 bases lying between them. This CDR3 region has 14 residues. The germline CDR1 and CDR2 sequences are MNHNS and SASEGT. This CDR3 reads CASSEGGGTDTQYF. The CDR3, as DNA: TGTGCCAGCAGTGAAGGGGGCGGCACAGATACGCAGTATTTT.

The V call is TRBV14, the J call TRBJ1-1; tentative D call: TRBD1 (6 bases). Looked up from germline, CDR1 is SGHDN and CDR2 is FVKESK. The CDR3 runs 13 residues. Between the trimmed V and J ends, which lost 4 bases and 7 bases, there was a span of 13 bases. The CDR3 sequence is CASSRGQGLEAFF. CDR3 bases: TGTGCCAGCAGCCGGGGGCAAGGCCTTGAAGCTTTCTTT.